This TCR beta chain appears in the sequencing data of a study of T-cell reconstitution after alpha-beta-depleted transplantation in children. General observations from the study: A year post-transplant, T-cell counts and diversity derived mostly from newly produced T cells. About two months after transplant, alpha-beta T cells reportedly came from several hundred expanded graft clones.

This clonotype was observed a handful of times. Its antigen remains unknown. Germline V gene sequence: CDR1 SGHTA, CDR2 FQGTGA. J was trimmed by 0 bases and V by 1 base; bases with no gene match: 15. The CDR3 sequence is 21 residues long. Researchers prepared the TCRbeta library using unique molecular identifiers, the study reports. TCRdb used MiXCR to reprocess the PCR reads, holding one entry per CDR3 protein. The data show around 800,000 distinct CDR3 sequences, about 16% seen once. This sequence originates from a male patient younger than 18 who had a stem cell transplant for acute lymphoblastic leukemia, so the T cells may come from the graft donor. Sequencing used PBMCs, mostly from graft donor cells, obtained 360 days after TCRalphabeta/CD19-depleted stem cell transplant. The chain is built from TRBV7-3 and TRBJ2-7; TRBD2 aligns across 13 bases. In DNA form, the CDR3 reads TGTGCCAGCAGCTTAAAATCAAGGGGGCTAAGGACTAGCGGGAGCTCCTACGAGCAGTACTTC. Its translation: CASSLKSRGLRTSGSSYEQYF.